One T cell receptor (beta chain) is described in this entry. Its antigen is currently unknown. One heparinised blood draw averaging roughly 100 mL was given by each donor. Investigators reverse transcribed all isolated RNA, so they sequenced expressed TCRB transcripts. Generated by immunoSEQ multiplex PCR, the TCRdb table keeps only in-frame clones and is missing some. The data contain approximately 60,000 clones, roughly three fifths of them singletons. This entry is derived from a study of beta chain features in type 1 diabetes. Whole-study results and caveats: VDJ junctions from type 1 diabetes patients carried fewer insertions and larger deletions.

The CDR3 contains 12 residues. The V and J ends lost 4 bases and 6 bases, in that order; junction bases with no gene match: 3. Looked up from germline, CDR1 is SGHVS and CDR2 is FQNEAQ. This clonotype was obtained from a woman in her late teens or twenties in good health. The V and J genes are TRBV7-8 and TRBJ2-7, with 7 nucleotides matching TRBD1. The specimen was Tregs from blood. The CDR3 spells CASSSYRGEQYF. The CDR3 DNA follows: TGTGCCAGCAGCTCTTACAGGGGCGAGCAGTACTTC.